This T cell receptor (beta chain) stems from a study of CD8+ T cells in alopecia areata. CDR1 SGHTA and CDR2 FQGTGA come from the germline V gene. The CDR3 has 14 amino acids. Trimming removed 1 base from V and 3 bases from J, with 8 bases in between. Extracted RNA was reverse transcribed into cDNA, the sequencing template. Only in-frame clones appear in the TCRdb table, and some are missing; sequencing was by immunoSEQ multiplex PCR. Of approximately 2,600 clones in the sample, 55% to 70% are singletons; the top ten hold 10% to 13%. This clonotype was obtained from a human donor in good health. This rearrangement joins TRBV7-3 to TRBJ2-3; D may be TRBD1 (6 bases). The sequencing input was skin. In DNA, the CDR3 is TGTGCCAGCAGCTTAAATGGACAGACAGATACGCAGTATTTT. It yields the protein CASSLNGQTDTQYF.